This TCR beta chain was retrieved from a study of OX40 agonist ivuxolimab in advanced cancers. Study details: Prior anti-PD-1, anti-PD-L1 or anti-CTLA-4 therapy was allowed; 40% had some. Notes on the study in general: Researchers report that CD8+ T cells had, on average, more expanded clones than CD4+.

Data came from immunoSEQ multiplex PCR; TCRdb stores just in-frame clones and leaves some out. This sample has about 50,000 clones, with roughly 89% found just once. The CDR3 loop spans 18 amino acids. Germline loops: CDR1 MNHEY, CDR2 SMNVEV (reference sequence). Trimming cost V 3 bases and J 13 bases, with 28 bases left between them. Turning to this clone: The antigen remains unidentified.

The chain is built from TRBV27 and TRBJ1-6; D is unresolved. The clonotype originates from an adult with an advanced solid tumor such as melanoma, head and neck, liver or kidney cancer. The source material was CD4+ or CD8+ T cells sorted from blood, sampled in a trial of the OX40 agonist ivuxolimab. The CDR3, as DNA: TGTGCCAGCAGTTTTTTATCGACGGACGGGGTGGGAGGGTGGCCCCTCCACTTT. Its protein is CASSFLSTDGVGGWPLHF.